These T cell receptor beta chains were read from a single sample in a study of blood T cell repertoires in COVID-19. This table comes from immunoSEQ multiplex PCR, and its TCRdb copy is limited to in-frame clones, with some not included. The data show about 160,000 clones, approximately 90% seen once. Source material: peripheral blood. Source of these receptors: a man aged 25 to 40 with COVID-19, enrolled during active disease. Each CDR3 is given with its conserved first and last residue. Fields, in order: J gene, V gene, clone size, D gene, CDR3 DNA, CDR3 protein. A D gene is named only where the DNA matches it firmly. A clone size is listed for some rows: how often the clone was seen (once, few, many), or a class if it is expanded.

>TRBJ2-3|TRBV18|-|TRBD1
TGTGCCAGCTCACAGCCGGGACAGGGAACGGATACGCAGTATTTT
CASSQPGQGTDTQYF
>TRBJ1-2|TRBV6-2/TRBV6-3|-|-
TGTGCCAGCAGTCCCGGGACACCCAACTATGGCTACACCTTC
CASSPGTPNYGYTF
>TRBJ2-1|TRBV30|-|TRBD1
TGTGCCTGGAGTGGAAATACAGGGGACGATGAGCAGTTCTTC
CAWSGNTGDDEQFF
>TRBJ2-3|TRBV19|-|TRBD2
TGTGCCAGTACCTCGGGAGGGTCAGGGAAAGATACGCAGTATTTT
CASTSGGSGKDTQYF
>TRBJ1-2|TRBV18|-|TRBD1
TGTGCCAGCTCACAGAACAGGGGCGATGACTATGGCTACACCTTC
CASSQNRGDDYGYTF
>TRBJ2-2|TRBV24-1|-|-
TGTGCCACCAGTGGGGGGAGACTAGCGAACACCGGGGAGCTGTTTTTT
CATSGGRLANTGELFF
>TRBJ1-2|TRBV7-9|once|TRBD1
TGTGCCAGCAGCTCCCGACAGGGGGCTTACTATGGCTACACCTTC
CASSSRQGAYYGYTF
>TRBJ2-7|TRBV13|-|TRBD1
TGTGCCAGCAGCTTACCCGGGACAGGGGCCTACGAGCAGTACTTC
CASSLPGTGAYEQYF
>TRBJ1-3|TRBV18|-|TRBD1
TGTGCCAGCTCACCCTCCGGGACAGGGGATAGAAACACCATATATTTT
CASSPSGTGDRNTIYF
>TRBJ2-7|TRBV28|few|TRBD2
TGTGCCAGCAGTTTTGCGGGGGGTGATGGGGCCCCCTCCTACGAGCAGTACTTC
CASSFAGGDGAPSYEQYF
>TRBJ1-2|TRBV12-3/TRBV12-4|-|-
TGTGCCAGCAGCCTACAGGAATTCTATGGCTACACCTTC
CASSLQEFYGYTF
>TRBJ2-2|TRBV5-1|-|-
TGCGCCAGCAGCCTTCACACCGGGGAGCTGTTTTTT
CASSLHTGELFF
>TRBJ1-5|TRBV4-1|few|-
TGCGCCAGCAGCCAAGGATGGGGCGGCAATCAGCCCCAGCATTTT
CASSQGWGGNQPQHF
>TRBJ2-7|TRBV15|-|TRBD2
TGTGCCACCAGCAGAGGAGGGACTAGCGGGAGATCGGGGGAGCAGTACTTC
CATSRGGTSGRSGEQYF
>TRBJ1-2|TRBV7-9|-|TRBD1
TGTGCCAGCAGCCATTATCAGACAGGGGATGGCTACACCTTC
CASSHYQTGDGYTF
>TRBJ1-2|TRBV5-8|-|-
TGTGCCAGCAGCTCTGACAGCTCTCCCTATGGCTACACCTTC
CASSSDSSPYGYTF
>TRBJ2-7|TRBV7-9|-|-
TGTGCCAGCAGCTTAGGAGGTGGGCAGTACTTC
CASSLGGGQYF
>TRBJ2-1|TRBV27|-|TRBD2
TGTGCCAGCAGTTTATTAAGGCTAGCGGGGGGTAATGAGCAGTTCTTC
CASSLLRLAGGNEQFF
>TRBJ2-7|TRBV18|-|-
TGTGCCAGCTCACCTCCATCTGACAGGGAGCAGTACTTC
CASSPPSDREQYF
>TRBJ1-3|TRBV4-2|-|-
TGTGCCAGCAGCCCATTTACCGAGGCAGGGAACACCATATATTTT
CASSPFTEAGNTIYF
>TRBJ1-4|TRBV5-4|-|TRBD1
TGTGCCAGCAGCCCTGGGACAGGGGTTACCCCAAAACTGTTTTTT
CASSPGTGVTPKLFF
>TRBJ1-2|TRBV28|once|-
TGTGCCAGCGCGGAGGGTGGGTTCCCGGGGGCTAACTATGGCTACACCTTC
CASAEGGFPGANYGYTF
>TRBJ1-4|TRBV28|-|-
TGTGCCAGCAGTTTAACCTATAATGAAAAACTGTTTTTT
CASSLTYNEKLFF
>TRBJ1-3|TRBV9|-|-
TGTGCCAGCAGCGTAACGGGGGGGACATCTAACTCTGGAAACACCATATATTTT
CASSVTGGTSNSGNTIYF
>TRBJ2-7|TRBV4-3|-|TRBD1
TGCGCCAGCAGCCAAGAATGGGACAGGAGCACCTACGAGCAGTACTTC
CASSQEWDRSTYEQYF
>TRBJ2-7|TRBV5-6|-|TRBD2
TGTGCCAGCACCCTCCGGGACGGGGGGGCCGCCTACGAGCAGTACTTC
CASTLRDGGAAYEQYF
>TRBJ1-2|TRBV5-1|-|TRBD1
TGCGCCAGCAGCTTGTCGGGGACAGTCCTAACGGGTAACTATGGCTACACCTTC
CASSLSGTVLTGNYGYTF
>TRBJ1-2|TRBV5-1|-|TRBD1
TGCGCCAGCAGGCTAACAGGGGGCGCCGACTATGGCTACACCTTC
CASRLTGGADYGYTF
>TRBJ2-1|TRBV3-1/TRBV3-2|-|TRBD2
TGTGCCAGCAGCAGACTCTATAGCGGGACATACAATGAGCAGTTCTTC
CASSRLYSGTYNEQFF
>TRBJ2-7|TRBV7-9|-|TRBD1
TGTGCCAGCAGACCTGACCCCCAGGGGGTTTACGAGCAGTACTTC
CASRPDPQGVYEQYF
>TRBJ1-1|TRBV30|-|-
TGTGCCTGGGGGGGGAGTGGGAGGAACACTGAAGCTTTCTTT
CAWGGSGRNTEAFF
>TRBJ1-2|TRBV3-1/TRBV3-2|-|-
TGTGCCAGCAGCCAAGGCGGGGCGATACCCTATGGCTACACCTTC
CASSQGGAIPYGYTF
>TRBJ1-3|TRBV7-8|-|-
TGTGCCAGCAGCTTGTCAGGGTTCTCTGGAAACACCATATATTTT
CASSLSGFSGNTIYF
>TRBJ1-2|TRBV19|-|TRBD1
TGTGCCAGTAGTCTTACAGGGGGAGGCTACACCTTC
CASSLTGGGYTF
>TRBJ2-5|TRBV1|-|-
TGCACCAGCAGCCAAGATTTGGTAGCGGGAGGGCCCTTAGAAGAGACCCAGTACTTC
CTSSQDLVAGGPLEETQYF